The 9 T cell receptor beta chains below were found in one sample sequenced in a study of early T cells in non-severe SARS-CoV-2 infection (dated by TCRdb to the early 2020s). Library construction relied on 5' RACE. Instrument on record: NextSeq 500. The public reads were reanalyzed by TCRdb: fastp trimming at Q25, MiXCR alignment, in-frame beta chains only. Every distinct CDR3 protein forms one entry, paired with its most common genes and DNA. The sample table holds more than 95,000 distinct CDR3 sequences, of which approximately 11% were seen once. In total, the top ten clones hold roughly 5% of the sample. Source: whole blood, taken at baseline. These receptors originate from an adult who was a healthcare worker with PCR-confirmed SARS-CoV-2 infection or an uninfected control (not recorded which).

The chain has TRBV5-1 and TRBJ2-1, with 11 bases that match TRBD2. The CDR3 consists of 15 residues. The germline V gene encodes CDR1 SGHRS and CDR2 YFSETQ. V lost 6 bases to trimming and J lost 5 bases; unmatched junction nucleotides: 7. Here the CDR3 DNA reads TGCGCCAGCACAGCTAGCGGGGGGACTCACAATGAGCAGTTCTTC. Translation gives CASTASGGTHNEQFF.

The genes are TRBV7-2 and TRBJ1-2; D not resolved. Between the trimmed V and J ends, which lost 2 bases and 4 bases, there was a span of 14 bases. Germline V gene lookup returns CDR1 SGHTA and CDR2 FQGNSA. The CDR3 is 15 residues long. This CDR3 is CASSLWSAGSYGYTF. The CDR3, as DNA: TGTGCCAGCAGCTTATGGTCTGCGGGCTCCTATGGCTACACCTTC.

This clonotype occurred many times. The genes are TRBV19 and TRBJ2-6; D gene unclear. The CDR3 loop spans 16 amino acids. CDR1 LNHDA and CDR2 SQIVND come from the germline V gene (reference sequence). Trimming left V 6 bases short and J 0 bases short, with 12 bases between. The CDR3 reads CASSGSHLSGANVLTF. Written as DNA, the CDR3 is TGTGCCAGTAGCGGCAGCCATCTCTCTGGGGCCAACGTCCTGACTTTC.

This clonotype was counted a few times. The chain couples TRBV28 to TRBJ2-1; TRBD2 aligns across 7 bases. Trimming cost V 6 bases and J 0 bases; bases outside gene matches: 11. The CDR3 loop spans 17 amino acids. In germline, CDR1 is MDHEN, CDR2 SYDVKM. The CDR3 loop reads CASSRRLALFSYNEQFF. Here the CDR3 DNA reads TGTGCCAGCAGCCGACGACTAGCTCTCTTCTCCTACAATGAGCAGTTCTTC.

This clonotype appeared many times. The chain combines TRBV12-3 or TRBV12-4 with TRBJ1-6; weak D call: TRBD1 (6 bases). This CDR3 has 14 residues. V shed 3 bases and J shed 7 bases, with 10 bases lying between them. The CDR3 nucleotides are TGTGCCAGCAGTTTTACAGGGAAGAATTCACCCCTCCACTTT. Translation gives CASSFTGKNSPLHF.

This clonotype turned up a few times. The V call is TRBV4-2, the J call TRBJ2-2; D is tentatively TRBD1 or TRBD2 (6 bases each). Germline lookup yields CDR1 LGHNA and CDR2 YNFKEQ. The germline V and J ends were trimmed by 1 base and 2 bases, with 17 bases remaining between them. The CDR3 runs to 18 residues. The CDR3 sequence is CASSQARGWGTNTGELFF. DNA of the CDR3: TGTGCCAGCAGCCAAGCGCGGGGATGGGGGACAAACACCGGGGAGCTGTTTTTT.

With respect to this clonotype: A clone one base away is much larger, so this may be a read error. J is TRBJ2-1 and V is TRBV6-1, with 8 nucleotides matching TRBD2. The length of the CDR3 is 14 residues. Germline-derived CDR1 and CDR2 are MNHNS and SASEGT. V lost 7 bases, J lost 12 bases, and 14 bases stayed unmatched. CDR3: CASIRHREGTVQFF. The CDR3 DNA sequence: TGTGCCAGCATCCGTCATCGGGAGGGCACTGTGCAGTTCTTC.

This clonotype was observed a handful of times. CDR3 region: CASGLLGNEQFF. CDR3 in DNA: TGTGCTAGTGGTTTGCTTGGCAATGAGCAGTTCTTC. The chain couples TRBV12-5 to TRBJ2-1; D is ambiguous. CDR3 length: 12 residues. Between the trimmed V and J ends, which lost 2 bases and 6 bases, there was a span of 5 bases. Germline lookup yields CDR1 LGHNT and CDR2 FRNRAP.

This clonotype was found a few times. V usage is TRBV29-1 and J usage is TRBJ2-7; no clear D gene. The germline CDR1 and CDR2 sequences are SQVTM and ANQGSEA. Trimming left V 5 bases short and J 4 bases short, with 18 bases between. The CDR3 sequence is 14 residues long. This chain's CDR3 is CSVQASPISYEQYF. As DNA, the CDR3 is TGCAGCGTTCAGGCCTCCCCTATCTCGTACGAGCAGTACTTC.